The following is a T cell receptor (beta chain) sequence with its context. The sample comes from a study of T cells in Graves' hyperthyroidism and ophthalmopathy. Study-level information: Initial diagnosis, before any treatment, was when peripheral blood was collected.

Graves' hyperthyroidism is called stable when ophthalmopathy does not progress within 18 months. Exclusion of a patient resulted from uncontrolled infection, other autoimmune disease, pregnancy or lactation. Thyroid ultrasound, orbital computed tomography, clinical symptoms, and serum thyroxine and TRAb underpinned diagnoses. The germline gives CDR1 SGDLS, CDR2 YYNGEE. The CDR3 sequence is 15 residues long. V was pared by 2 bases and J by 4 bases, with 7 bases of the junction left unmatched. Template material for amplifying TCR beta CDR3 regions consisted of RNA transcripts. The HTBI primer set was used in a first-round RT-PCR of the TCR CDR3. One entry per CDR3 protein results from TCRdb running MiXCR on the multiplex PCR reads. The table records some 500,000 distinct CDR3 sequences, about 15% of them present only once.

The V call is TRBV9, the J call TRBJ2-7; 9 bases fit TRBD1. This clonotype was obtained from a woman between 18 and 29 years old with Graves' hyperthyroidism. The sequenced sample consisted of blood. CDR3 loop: CASSVRPGQGYEQYF. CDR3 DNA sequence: TGTGCCAGCAGCGTTCGCCCGGGACAGGGATACGAGCAGTACTTC.